A single sample gave rise to the 18 T cell receptor beta chains below, sequenced in a study of shared clonotypes between healthy human individuals. Naive CD8 cells lacked CD45RO and underwent positive selection for CCR7, leaving out terminally differentiated effector memory CD45RA+ cells. Profiled with immunoSEQ multiplex PCR; TCRdb holds only in-frame clones, not every one. Here the sample spans about 820,000 clones, 80% to 95% being singletons. Material: naive CD8+ T cells sorted from blood. The receptors stem from a man aged 25-40 years in good health.

V usage is TRBV28 and J usage is TRBJ1-3; D call uncertain. Germline-derived CDR1 and CDR2 are MDHEN and SYDVKM. The CDR3 runs to 11 residues. V lost 8 bases, J lost 1 base, and 3 bases lay in between. CDR3 DNA sequence: TGTGCCAGCGGGTCTGGAAACACCATATATTTT. Encoded protein: CASGSGNTIYF.

The V and J genes are TRBV10-3 and TRBJ1-4; no firm D call. The ends were cut back, 5 bases at V and 8 bases at J, with 18 bases in the middle. Germline V gene data show CDR1 as ENHRY and CDR2 as SYGVKD. The CDR3 consists of 15 residues. CDR3: CAISTSGEGGEKLFF. The CDR3 nucleotides read TGTGCCATCAGTACCTCCGGGGAGGGTGGGGAAAAACTGTTTTTT.

This clone was observed a single time. V is TRBV27 and J is TRBJ2-5; the match to TRBD1 covers 7 bases. The CDR3 is made up of 15 amino acids. V lost 4 bases to trimming and J lost 3 bases; unmatched junction nucleotides: 8. Germline lookup yields CDR1 MNHEY and CDR2 SMNVEV (reference sequence). The CDR3 here is CASSSRQGPKETQYF. CDR3 bases: TGTGCCAGCAGTTCCAGACAGGGTCCAAAAGAGACCCAGTACTTC.

The chain links TRBV27 to TRBJ1-4; 8 bases fit TRBD1. The junction had 6 bases not matched to a gene; V was cut back by 6 bases and J by 3 bases. The germline CDR1 and CDR2 sequences are MNHEY and SMNVEV (reference sequence). CDR3 length: 15 residues. The CDR3 sequence is CASSKWTGSNEKLFF. CDR3 DNA: TGTGCCAGCAGCAAATGGACAGGGTCTAATGAAAAACTGTTTTTT.

The chain links TRBV4-3 to TRBJ2-1, with D possibly matching TRBD2 (5 bases). This CDR3 spans 14 amino acids. Trimming removed 1 base from V and 2 bases from J, with 6 bases in between. The germline V gene has CDR1 LGHNA and CDR2 YSLEER. The CDR3 nucleotides are TGCGCCAGCAGCCAAGCCGGGGCCTACAATGAGCAGTTCTTC. Translated, it gives CASSQAGAYNEQFF.

V is TRBV15 and J is TRBJ2-4; 7 nucleotides agree with TRBD1. The CDR3 spans 14 residues. In germline, CDR1 is LNHNV, CDR2 YYDKDF (reference sequence). V shed 3 bases, J shed 5 bases, and the junction held 4 bases outside the gene matches. CDR3 sequence (DNA): TGTGCCACCAGCAGCTCGCAGGGGGAAAACATTCAGTACTTC. Translating gives CATSSSQGENIQYF.

CDR3 sequence reads: CASSPLENYGYTF. Written as DNA, the CDR3 is TGTGCCAGCAGCCCACTTGAAAACTATGGCTACACCTTC. The V and J genes are TRBV14 and TRBJ1-2; D ambiguous. Germline CDR1 reads SGHDN; CDR2 reads FVKESK. This CDR3 region has 13 residues. V lost 4 bases to trimming and J lost 2 bases, with 8 bases between them.

The genes are TRBV29-1 and TRBJ2-5; D possibly corresponds to TRBD2 (6 bases). Germline CDR1 and CDR2: SQVTM and ANQGSEA. V was shortened by 0 bases and J by 7 bases, with 18 bases between the two germline ends. This CDR3 has 15 amino acids. The CDR3 DNA reads TGCAGCGTTGAAGATGGAGCTAGCGAGTTGGGGACCCAGTACTTC. Its protein product is CSVEDGASELGTQYF.

The chain combines TRBV10-3 with TRBJ2-7, with D perhaps TRBD1 or TRBD2 (5 bases each). This CDR3 has 13 residues. The germline V gene encodes CDR1 ENHRY and CDR2 SYGVKD. The V end lost 7 bases, the J end lost 6 bases, and 16 bases lay between the germline ends. The CDR3 protein is CAIMGPPNPEQYF. CDR3 coding DNA: TGTGCCATCATGGGACCCCCGAATCCCGAGCAGTACTTC.

This sequence joins TRBV5-1 and TRBJ2-7; TRBD2 might be the D (5 bases). This CDR3 region has 14 residues. CDR1 and CDR2 (germline): SGHRS, YFSETQ. V lost 2 bases and J 0 bases, leaving 9 bases between the germline ends. The CDR3 here is CASSFAGLSYEQYF. The DNA of the CDR3 is TGCGCCAGCAGCTTCGCGGGCCTCTCCTACGAGCAGTACTTC.

V and J are TRBV27 and TRBJ2-3; perhaps D is TRBD1 or TRBD2 (5 bases each). The V end lost 4 bases, the J end lost 2 bases, and 10 bases lay between the germline ends. CDR1 and CDR2 from the germline V gene are MNHEY and SMNVEV (reference sequence). The CDR3 has 14 residues. CDR3 bases: TGTGCCAGCAGTTCCGGGACCAACACAGATACGCAGTATTTT. Translating gives CASSSGTNTDTQYF.

The chain is built from TRBV10-3 and TRBJ1-1; no clear D gene. The germline CDR1 and CDR2 sequences are ENHRY and SYGVKD. This CDR3 is 14 amino acids long. The V and J ends lost 10 bases and 3 bases respectively, with 18 bases between them. CDR3 residues: CATAPETWDTEAFF. Here the CDR3 DNA reads TGTGCCACTGCCCCCGAGACTTGGGACACTGAAGCTTTCTTT.

The chain links TRBV7-9 to TRBJ2-3; 13 nucleotides agree with TRBD2. The CDR3 contains 16 residues. Germline-derived CDR1 and CDR2 are SEHNR and FQNEAQ (reference sequence). Losses at the gene ends were 4 bases for V and 4 bases for J; bases not matched to a gene: 5. CDR3 region: CASSWGLAGSPDTQYF. CDR3 nucleotides: TGTGCCAGCAGCTGGGGACTAGCGGGAAGTCCAGATACGCAGTATTTT.

This sequence joins TRBV6-5 and TRBJ1-2; D may be TRBD1 (5 bases). V was pared by 2 bases and J by 3 bases, with 16 bases between. The CDR3 is 16 residues long. The germline gives CDR1 MNHEY, CDR2 SVGAGI. The CDR3 spells CASSYSLGGNYYGYTF. In nucleotides, the CDR3 is TGTGCCAGCAGTTACAGCTTGGGGGGAAACTACTATGGCTACACCTTC.

V usage is TRBV13 and J usage is TRBJ2-2; D might be TRBD2 (6 bases). This CDR3 contains 17 residues. V lost 1 base to trimming and J lost 4 bases, with 16 bases between them. Germline V gene lookup returns CDR1 PRHDT and CDR2 FYEKMQ (reference sequence). This CDR3 reads CASSLEGLATSTGELFF. CDR3 sequence (DNA): TGTGCCAGCAGCTTAGAGGGGCTAGCGACTTCCACCGGGGAGCTGTTTTTT. Using reference TRBV13 and TRBJ2-2 for the parts outside the CDR3, the full variable domain is AAGVIQSPRHLIKEKRETATLKCYPIPRHDTVYWYQQGPGQDPQFLISFYEKMQSDKGSIPDRFSAQQFSDYHSELNMSSLELGDSALYFCASSLEGLATSTGELFFGEGSRLTVL.

The chain joins TRBV4-1 to TRBJ2-7; D is undetermined. V lost 0 bases to trimming and J lost 5 bases, with 8 bases between them. In germline, CDR1 is MGHRA, CDR2 YSYEKL. This CDR3 region has 13 residues. CDR3 loop: CASSQDLWNEQYF. The CDR3 nucleotides read TGCGCCAGCAGCCAAGATCTCTGGAACGAGCAGTACTTC.

This sequence joins TRBV6-5 and TRBJ2-7; D might be TRBD2 (6 bases). Germline-derived CDR1 and CDR2 are MNHEY and SVGAGI. CDR3 length equals 14 residues. V gave up 7 bases and J gave up 5 bases, with 18 bases separating them. The CDR3 region has the DNA TGTGCCAGCAAACCCCAGGGACTCAGCGACGAGCAGTACTTC. Its translation: CASKPQGLSDEQYF.

This clone was detected only once. This chain connects TRBV29-1 to TRBJ2-7; 10 nucleotides line up with TRBD1. The germline V gene has CDR1 SQVTM and CDR2 ANQGSEA. The CDR3 spans 16 residues. V shed 0 bases and J 1 base; nucleotides not matched to a gene: 6. CDR3 coding DNA: TGCAGCGTTGAAGATGCTGGGACAGGGGATTCCTACGAGCAGTACTTC. Translation gives CSVEDAGTGDSYEQYF.